These 9 T cell receptor beta chains were all obtained from the same sample, sequenced in a study of T cells in Graves' hyperthyroidism and ophthalmopathy. The investigators amplified TCR beta CDR3 regions from RNA transcripts. A first-round RT-PCR of the TCR CDR3 used the HTBI primer set. TCRdb passed the multiplex PCR reads through MiXCR, listing each CDR3 protein once. The table has about 660,000 distinct CDR3 sequences, 45% seen once. The sample consisted of peripheral blood or thyroid tissue (not recorded which). These receptors came from an adult man with Graves' disease, either hyperthyroidism or ophthalmopathy (not recorded which).

This clonotype was seen repeatedly, ten times or more. The gene calls are TRBV7-8 and TRBJ2-7; unclear D gene. The ends were cut back, 1 base at V and 0 bases at J, with 7 bases in the middle. Germline V gene data show CDR1 as SGHVS and CDR2 as FQNEAQ. The CDR3 totals 14 residues. CDR3 in DNA: TGTGCCAGCAGCTTAGACGGCTTCTCCTACGAGCAGTACTTC. This codes for CASSLDGFSYEQYF. Variable domain in full (rest from reference TRBV7-8 and TRBJ2-7): GAGVSQSPRYKVAKRGQDVALRCDPISGHVSLFWYQQALGQGPEFLTYFQNEAQLDKSGLPSDRFFAERPEGSVSTLKIQRTQQEDSAVYLCASSLDGFSYEQYFGPGTRLTVT.

With regard to this clonotype: Given a much more abundant clone one base away, this may be a read error. The rearrangement links TRBV6-1 to TRBJ2-5; D might be TRBD1 (9 bases). V was clipped by 4 bases and J by 1 base, with 13 bases between them. Per the germline V gene, CDR1 is MNHNS and CDR2 is SASEGT. The CDR3 has 15 amino acids. CDR3 protein: CASSVAGQGQETQYF. The DNA for the CDR3 is TGTGCCAGCAGTGTAGCGGGACAGGGCCAAGAGACCCAGTACTTC.

In its sample, this clonotype was seen many times. The V gene is TRBV20-1, the J gene TRBJ1-6, with 7 bases identical to TRBD1. Germline-derived CDR1 and CDR2 are DFQATT and SNEGSKA (reference sequence). V lost 6 bases, J lost 7 bases, and 6 bases stayed unmatched. CDR3 length equals 13 residues. Here the CDR3 reads CSAEGQKNSPLHF. As DNA, the CDR3 is TGCAGTGCGGAGGGACAGAAAAATTCACCCCTCCACTTT.

This chain connects TRBV6-6 to TRBJ2-2; D ambiguous. Germline CDR1 is MNHNY and CDR2 is SVGAGI (reference sequence). Trimming removed 6 bases at V and 7 bases at J, with 6 bases between. This CDR3 contains 11 residues. In DNA, the CDR3 is TGTGCCAGCAGCACCGGCGGGGAGCTGTTTTTT. Encoded protein: CASSTGGELFF.

J is TRBJ1-2 and V is TRBV29-1; the D is unclear. This CDR3 is built from 12 residues. The V end lost 7 bases, the J end lost 3 bases, and 12 bases lay between the germline ends. The germline V gene encodes CDR1 SQVTM and CDR2 ANQGSEA. The CDR3 protein is CSADTQDYGYTF. CDR3 DNA sequence: TGCAGCGCCGATACTCAGGACTATGGCTACACCTTC.

This rearrangement joins TRBV19 to TRBJ1-2; D gene unclear. The germline V and J ends were trimmed by 9 bases and 8 bases, with 19 bases remaining between them. The CDR3 sequence is 13 residues long. Germline V gives CDR1 LNHDA, CDR2 SQIVND (reference sequence). DNA for the CDR3: TGTGCCAGCAGTTTAAAACACACCTCCGGCTACACCTTC. Its protein is CASSLKHTSGYTF.

This clonotype was observed at least ten times. This chain uses TRBV5-1 with TRBJ1-2; D uncertain. In germline, CDR1 is SGHRS, CDR2 YFSETQ. V was pared by 4 bases and J by 4 bases, with 14 bases between. The CDR3 runs 14 residues. In nucleotides, the CDR3 is TGCGCCAGCAGCACTGGACCGACGTTCTATGGCTACACCTTC. This sequence encodes CASSTGPTFYGYTF.

This clonotype was detected a few times. CDR3 nucleotide sequence: TGTGCCAGCAGTGAATATGGGACAGGGAACACTGAAGCTTTCTTT. This gives the protein CASSEYGTGNTEAFF. The rearrangement joins TRBV19 to TRBJ1-1, with 8 bases matching TRBD1. Germline V lookup: CDR1 LNHDA, CDR2 SQIVND (reference sequence). V lost 9 bases and J lost 1; bases outside the gene matches: 10. CDR3 size: 15 residues.

Remarks on this clonotype: It may be a read error: a sequence one base away is much more abundant. The CDR3 DNA reads TGTGCCGGATATATGACAGGGGGAAGTTCACCCCTCTACTTT. It encodes CAGYMTGGSSPLYF. J is TRBJ1-6 and V is TRBV2; 9 bases are a match to TRBD1. Germline CDR1 is SNHLY and CDR2 is FYNNEI. The CDR3 consists of 14 residues.